This T cell receptor beta chain is drawn from a study of blood T cell repertoires in COVID-19. Study-wide background: T cells, B-cell-depleted T cells, or PBMCs provided the cDNA or gDNA that served as material.

Per the original methods: Amplification from reference gene primers served as the basis for estimated nucleated cell counts. TCRdb's copy holds only in-frame clones and misses some; the assay was immunoSEQ multiplex PCR. The D gene and trimming were derived from the DNA, and the V and J assignments and clone size from that table. The repertoire consists of 68,000 or so clones, with around 89% occurring once and the leading ten covering about 6.4%. CDR1 is SGHRS and CDR2 is YFSETQ in the germline V gene. J gave up 2 bases and V 1 base, and 3 bases lay outside the gene matches. CDR3 length: 17 amino acids.

The chain combines TRBV5-1 with TRBJ2-3; 14 bases line up with TRBD2. Sequencing was carried out using peripheral blood. The receptor was isolated from a woman between 65 and 79 years old with acute or convalescent COVID-19. The CDR3 loop reads CASSLPGLAGATDTQYF. DNA for the CDR3: TGCGCCAGCAGCTTGCCGGGACTAGCGGGAGCCACAGATACGCAGTATTTT.